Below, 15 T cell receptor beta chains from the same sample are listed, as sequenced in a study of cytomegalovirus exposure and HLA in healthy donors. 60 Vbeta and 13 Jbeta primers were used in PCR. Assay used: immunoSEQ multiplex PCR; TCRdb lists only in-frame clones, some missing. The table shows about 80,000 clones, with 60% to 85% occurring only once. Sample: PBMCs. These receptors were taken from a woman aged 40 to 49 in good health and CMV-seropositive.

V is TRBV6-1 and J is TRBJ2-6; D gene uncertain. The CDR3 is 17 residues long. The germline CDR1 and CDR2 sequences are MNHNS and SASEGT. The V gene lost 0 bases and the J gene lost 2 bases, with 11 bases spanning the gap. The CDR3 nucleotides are TGTGCCAGCAGTGAAGCGGGCATTATAACTGGGGCCAACGTCCTGACTTTC. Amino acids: CASSEAGIITGANVLTF.

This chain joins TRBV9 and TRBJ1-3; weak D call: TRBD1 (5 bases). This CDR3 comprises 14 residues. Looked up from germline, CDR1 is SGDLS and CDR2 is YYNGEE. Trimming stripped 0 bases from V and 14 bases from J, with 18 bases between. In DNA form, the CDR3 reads TGTGCCAGCAGCGTAGGTTTGGTGGGGGACTCCGTATATTTT. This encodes CASSVGLVGDSVYF.

As DNA, the CDR3 is TGTGCCAGTACGGGAGTCCCAACTAATGAAAAACTGTTTTTT. Its translation: CASTGVPTNEKLFF. V usage is TRBV19 and J usage is TRBJ1-4; D call uncertain. In germline, CDR1 is LNHDA, CDR2 SQIVND (reference sequence). This CDR3 comprises 14 residues. Between the trimmed V and J ends, which lost 7 bases and 0 bases, there was a span of 9 bases.

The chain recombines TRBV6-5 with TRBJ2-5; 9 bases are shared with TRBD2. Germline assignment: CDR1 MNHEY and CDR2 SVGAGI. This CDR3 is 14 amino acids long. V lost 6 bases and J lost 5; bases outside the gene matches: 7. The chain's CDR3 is CASSRSGRSETQYF. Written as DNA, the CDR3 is TGTGCCAGCAGCCGTAGCGGGAGATCGGAGACCCAGTACTTC.

The CDR3 region is CASSLLAGETQYF. The CDR3 coding sequence is TGTGCCAGCAGTTTGTTGGCAGGGGAGACCCAGTACTTC. This chain joins TRBV27 and TRBJ2-5, with a tentative D call TRBD1 (5 bases). The CDR3 contains 13 residues. Between the trimmed V and J ends, which lost 3 bases and 5 bases, there was a span of 10 bases. Germline V CDR1 and CDR2: MNHEY, SMNVEV (reference sequence).

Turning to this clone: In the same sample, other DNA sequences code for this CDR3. For the CDR3, the DNA is TGTGCCAGCAGCTTAGGGGGACAGGGTAATGAAAAACTGTTTTTT. Translating gives CASSLGGQGNEKLFF. The chain links TRBV11-2 to TRBJ1-4; 9 positions agree with TRBD1. Losses at the gene ends were 1 base for V and 4 bases for J; bases not matched to a gene: 1. Per the germline V gene, CDR1 is SGHAT and CDR2 is FQNNGV. The CDR3 spans 15 residues.

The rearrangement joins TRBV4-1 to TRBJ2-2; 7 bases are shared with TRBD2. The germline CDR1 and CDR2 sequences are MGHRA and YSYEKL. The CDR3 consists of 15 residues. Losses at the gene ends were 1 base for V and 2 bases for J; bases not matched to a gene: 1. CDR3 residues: CASSQGGSNTGELFF. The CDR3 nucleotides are TGCGCCAGCAGCCAAGGCGGGAGTAACACCGGGGAGCTGTTTTTT.

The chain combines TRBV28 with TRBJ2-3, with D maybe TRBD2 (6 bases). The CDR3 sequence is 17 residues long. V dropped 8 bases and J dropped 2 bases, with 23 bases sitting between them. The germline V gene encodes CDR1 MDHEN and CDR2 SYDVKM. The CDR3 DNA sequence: TGTGCCAGCCGAAAAGGAGGGCACCTTACTTCCACAGATACGCAGTATTTT. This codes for CASRKGGHLTSTDTQYF.

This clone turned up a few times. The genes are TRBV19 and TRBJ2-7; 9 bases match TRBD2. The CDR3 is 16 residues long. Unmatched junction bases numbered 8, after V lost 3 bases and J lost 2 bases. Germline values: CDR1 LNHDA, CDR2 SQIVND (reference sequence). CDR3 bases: TGTGCCAGTAGTATGCGTCTAGCGGGACGTCCCTACGAGCAGTACTTC. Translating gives CASSMRLAGRPYEQYF.

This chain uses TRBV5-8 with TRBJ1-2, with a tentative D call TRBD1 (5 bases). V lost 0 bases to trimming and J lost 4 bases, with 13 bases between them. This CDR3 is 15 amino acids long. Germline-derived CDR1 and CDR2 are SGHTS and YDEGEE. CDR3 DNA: TGTGCCAGCAGCTTGGAGGGGTTGGGGGGCTATGGCTACACCTTC. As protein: CASSLEGLGGYGYTF.

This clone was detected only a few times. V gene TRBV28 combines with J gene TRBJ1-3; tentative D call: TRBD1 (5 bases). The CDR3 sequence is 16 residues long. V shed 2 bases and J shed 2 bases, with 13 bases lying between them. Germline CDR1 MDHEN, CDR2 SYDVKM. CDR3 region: CASSLDRGGAGNTIYF. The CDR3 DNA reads TGTGCCAGCAGTTTAGATCGGGGAGGGGCTGGAAACACCATATATTTT.

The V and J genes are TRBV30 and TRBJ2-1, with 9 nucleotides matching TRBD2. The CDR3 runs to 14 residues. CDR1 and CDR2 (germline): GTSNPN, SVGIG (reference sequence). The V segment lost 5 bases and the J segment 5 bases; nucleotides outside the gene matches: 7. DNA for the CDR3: TGTGCCTGGTGCCGCCTAGCGGGAAACAATGAGCAGTTCTTC. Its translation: CAWCRLAGNNEQFF.

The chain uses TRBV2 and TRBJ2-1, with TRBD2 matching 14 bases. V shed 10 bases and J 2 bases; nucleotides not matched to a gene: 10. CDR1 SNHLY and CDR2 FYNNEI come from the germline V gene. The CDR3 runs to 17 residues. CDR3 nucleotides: TGTGCCAAACAAACGGGACTAGCGGGAGAGGCCTACAATGAGCAGTTCTTC. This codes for CAKQTGLAGEAYNEQFF.

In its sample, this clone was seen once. The CDR3 DNA reads TGTGCCAGCAGCTTAAGGGTCGGGACAGGATACCCTGAAGCTTTCTTT. Protein: CASSLRVGTGYPEAFF. The chain employs TRBV7-2 and TRBJ1-1; 8 positions agree with TRBD1. V gave up 2 bases and J gave up 6 bases; unmatched junction bases: 11. The CDR3 has 16 amino acids. Germline lookup yields CDR1 SGHTA and CDR2 FQGNSA.

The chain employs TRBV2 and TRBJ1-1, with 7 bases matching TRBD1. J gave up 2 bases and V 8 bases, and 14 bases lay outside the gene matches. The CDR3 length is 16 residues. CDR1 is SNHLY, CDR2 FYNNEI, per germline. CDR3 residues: CASSWAKQGRNTEAFF. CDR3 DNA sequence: TGTGCCAGCTCGTGGGCCAAACAGGGGAGAAACACTGAAGCTTTCTTT. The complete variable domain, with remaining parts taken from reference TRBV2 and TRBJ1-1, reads EPEVTQTPSHQVTQMGQEVILRCVPISNHLYFYWYRQILGQKVEFLVSFYNNEISEKSEIFDDQFSVERPDGSNFTLKIRSTKLEDSAMYFCASSWAKQGRNTEAFFGQGTRLTVV.